Each of the 5 T cell receptor beta chains below was sequenced from the same sample in a study of T cell clonotyping in hematopoietic cell transplantation. Assay used: immunoSEQ multiplex PCR; TCRdb lists only in-frame clones, some missing. The profile covers 15,000 to 20,000 clones, with 70% to 80% appearing a single time and 15% to 20% taken by the ten largest. Time point of the sample: recipient sample about 28 days before transplant, after cytoreduction. Here the sequenced sample was peripheral blood mononuclear cells, taken before stem cell transplant. These receptors were taken from a man aged 60 to 69 with acute myeloid leukemia. Some clones in this sample may be carry-over from other donors' samples.

The chain employs TRBV5-6 and TRBJ2-2; 7 bases match TRBD1. Germline CDR1 is SGHDT and CDR2 is YYEEEE. The V segment lost 0 bases and the J segment 6 bases; nucleotides outside the gene matches: 5. The CDR3 runs 15 residues. The CDR3 loop is CASSLVQGVPGELFF. CDR3 sequence (DNA): TGTGCCAGCAGCTTGGTTCAGGGGGTCCCCGGGGAGCTGTTTTTT.

The chain has TRBV11-2 and TRBJ2-1; either TRBD1 or TRBD2 may fit D (5 bases each). Per the germline V gene, CDR1 is SGHAT and CDR2 is FQNNGV. This CDR3 has 13 residues. Trimming cost V 0 bases and J 10 bases, with 10 bases left between them. The CDR3 bases are TGTGCCAGCAGCTTAGATCAGGGCGGGGAGCAGTTCTTC. Its translation: CASSLDQGGEQFF.

In its sample, this clone is medium-sized (0.01 to 0.1%). The genes are TRBV29-1 and TRBJ1-1; the match to TRBD1 covers 7 bases. Germline V gene data show CDR1 as SQVTM and CDR2 as ANQGSEA. V lost 5 bases to trimming and J lost 11 bases; unmatched junction nucleotides: 5. The CDR3 has 10 residues. This CDR3 reads CSVWDSAAFF. For the CDR3, the DNA is TGCAGCGTTTGGGACAGCGCGGCTTTCTTT.

The V and J genes are TRBV6-1 and TRBJ2-5; D might be TRBD1 (6 bases). Trimming shortened V by 2 bases and J by 3 bases, and 25 bases separated the two germline ends. This CDR3 comprises 19 residues. Germline CDR1 and CDR2: MNHNS and SASEGT. CDR3 sequence reads: CASSEWLLTGKLEEETQYF. For the CDR3, the DNA is TGTGCCAGCAGTGAATGGTTGCTGACAGGTAAACTAGAAGAAGAGACCCAGTACTTC.

This chain links TRBV5-6 with TRBJ2-4, with 10 nucleotides matching TRBD2. With V trimmed by 4 bases and J by 7 bases, 8 bases remained unmatched. The CDR3 spans 15 residues. The germline V gene encodes CDR1 SGHDT and CDR2 YYEEEE. CDR3 residues: CASSQYSGGRNIQYF. In DNA, the CDR3 is TGTGCCAGCAGCCAATATAGCGGGGGGCGGAACATTCAGTACTTC.